The present TCR beta chain was sequenced within a study of technical replicates of blood from a handful of donors. Generated by immunoSEQ multiplex PCR, the TCRdb table keeps only in-frame clones and is missing some. The data contain roughly 80,000 clones, around 94% of them singletons. The sample comprised T cells isolated from PBMCs. This clonotype was sampled from a human donor in good health.

CDR3 sequence reads: CASSVRAGSAFNEQFF. Written as DNA, the CDR3 is TGTGCCAGCAGCGTCCGAGCGGGGTCGGCCTTTAATGAGCAGTTCTTC. The chain links TRBV9 to TRBJ2-1; 7 bases line up with TRBD2. Germline V gene sequence: CDR1 SGDLS, CDR2 YYNGEE. Trimming removed 2 bases from V and 7 bases from J; junction bases left unmatched: 12. The CDR3 contains 16 residues.